These 21 T cell receptor beta chains were all obtained from the same sample, sequenced in a study of T cells in Graves' hyperthyroidism and ophthalmopathy. Regions amplified from RNA transcripts were the TCR beta CDR3 regions. RT-PCR in the first round (using the HTBI primer set) targeted the TCR CDR3. Each CDR3 protein is one row after TCRdb ran MiXCR on the multiplex PCR reads. The table lists under 350,000 distinct CDR3 sequences, roughly a fifth of them singletons, with roughly 52% in the top ten. Specimen: blood. The receptors were gathered from a woman in her 50s with Graves' hyperthyroidism.

The chain carries TRBV10-3 and TRBJ2-7; 10 bases align to TRBD1. Germline-derived CDR1 and CDR2 are ENHRY and SYGVKD. V dropped 7 bases and J dropped 3; count of bases not matched to a gene: 15. The CDR3 consists of 17 residues. The CDR3 is CAIMATLTTGGYYEQYF. CDR3 coding DNA: TGTGCCATCATGGCTACTTTAACGACAGGGGGCTACTACGAGCAGTACTTC.

J is TRBJ1-2 and V is TRBV10-3, with 7 bases fitting TRBD1. Germline assignment: CDR1 ENHRY and CDR2 SYGVKD. The V gene end was trimmed by 4 bases and the J gene end by 4 bases; junction bases not matched to a gene: 3. This CDR3 has 13 amino acids. CDR3 nucleotides: TGTGCCATCAGTGGGGACAGAGGCTATGGCTACACCTTC. This sequence encodes CAISGDRGYGYTF.

This clonotype came up many times. This chain uses TRBV30 with TRBJ2-7; D might be TRBD2 (5 bases). The CDR3 has 12 amino acids. Germline values: CDR1 GTSNPN, CDR2 SVGIG (reference sequence). V was cut by 2 bases and J by 7 bases, with 12 bases left in between. DNA for the CDR3: TGTGCCTGGAGTACTAGTTTGCGGGAGCAGTACTTC. This encodes CAWSTSLREQYF. Full variable domain (remainder filled in from reference TRBV30 and TRBJ2-7): SQTIHQWPATLVQPVGSPLSLECTVEGTSNPNLYWYRQAAGRGLQLLFYSVGIGQISSEVPQNLSASRPQDRQFILSSKKLLLSDSGFYLCAWSTSLREQYFGPGTRLTVT.

There are many counts of this clonotype. The chain has TRBV18 and TRBJ1-1; TRBD1 is a possible D gene (6 bases). Germline V CDR1 and CDR2: KGHSH, LQKENI. Trimming removed 4 bases at V and 0 bases at J, with 12 bases between. The CDR3 runs 15 residues. The CDR3 spells CASSQLTGLNTEAFF. The DNA for the CDR3 is TGTGCCAGCTCACAACTTACAGGGCTGAACACTGAAGCTTTCTTT.

This clonotype has just a few counts. The chain employs TRBV4-1 and TRBJ1-6; 7 nucleotides agree with TRBD1. Germline CDR1 MGHRA, CDR2 YSYEKL. The ends lost 4 bases at V and 0 bases at J; junction bases unmatched: 9. There are 18 residues in the CDR3. The CDR3 is CASSPGGAATSYNSPLHF. The DNA for the CDR3 is TGCGCCAGCAGCCCAGGGGGGGCCGCGACCTCCTATAATTCACCCCTCCACTTT.

V gene TRBV11-2 combines with J gene TRBJ1-3, with D uncertain. The germline V gene encodes CDR1 SGHAT and CDR2 FQNNGV. The ends were cut back, 10 bases at V and 0 bases at J, with 13 bases in the middle. The CDR3 sequence is 14 residues long. The CDR3 here is CATGLGSSGNTIYF. The CDR3 bases are TGTGCCACCGGGCTGGGGAGCTCTGGAAACACCATATATTTT.

There are a few counts of this clonotype. The chain recombines TRBV7-9 with TRBJ2-7; 11 bases are shared with TRBD2. J gave up 1 base and V 5 bases, and 7 bases lay outside the gene matches. The CDR3 loop spans 16 amino acids. CDR1 is SEHNR and CDR2 is FQNEAQ in the germline V gene (reference sequence). Written as DNA, the CDR3 is TGTGCCAGCAGCCCACCTAGCGGGAGGAGGTCCTACGAGCAGTACTTC. Translation: CASSPPSGRRSYEQYF. The full variable domain, completed using reference TRBV7-9 and TRBJ2-7, is DTGVSQNPRHKITKRGQNVTFRCDPISEHNRLYWYRQTLGQGPEFLTYFQNEAQLEKSRLLSDRFSAERPKGSFSTLEIQRTEQGDSAMYLCASSPPSGRRSYEQYFGPGTRLTVT.

The chain has TRBV20-1 and TRBJ2-3; D is undetermined. CDR1 and CDR2 (germline): DFQATT, SNEGSKA (reference sequence). This CDR3 is 13 amino acids long. The V end was cut by 7 bases, the J end by 1 base, with 12 bases between. CDR3 coding DNA: TGCAGTGTGAACAACCTCGGCACAGATACGCAGTATTTT. Encoded protein: CSVNNLGTDTQYF.

The chain uses TRBV6-1 and TRBJ2-5; TRBD2 aligns across 8 bases. The V segment lost 6 bases and the J segment 5 bases; nucleotides outside the gene matches: 8. CDR1 and CDR2 (germline): MNHNS, SASEGT. The CDR3 covers 14 residues. CDR3 amino acids: CASSFSGSEETQYF. For the CDR3, the DNA is TGTGCCAGCAGCTTCAGCGGGAGTGAGGAGACCCAGTACTTC.

This clonotype showed up many times. The J gene is TRBJ1-2, the V gene TRBV12-3 or TRBV12-4; no clear D gene. V dropped 5 bases and J dropped 1 base, with 8 bases sitting between them. The CDR3 is 13 amino acids. Here the CDR3 DNA reads TGTGCCAGCAGTCGGGAGCATAACTATGGCTACACCTTC. Translated, it gives CASSREHNYGYTF.

This clonotype came up a few times. J is TRBJ2-6 and V is TRBV19; D not resolved. V lost 1 base and J 0 bases, leaving 7 bases between the germline ends. This CDR3 region has 16 residues. The germline V gene has CDR1 LNHDA and CDR2 SQIVND (reference sequence). This chain's CDR3 is CASSIGRSSGANVLTF. Written as DNA, the CDR3 is TGTGCCAGTAGTATAGGCCGAAGCTCTGGGGCCAACGTCCTGACTTTC.

This clonotype was found a few times. The chain employs TRBV11-3 and TRBJ2-1, with 11 bases identical to TRBD2. The V gene's germline CDR1 is SGHNT and CDR2 YENEEA. V lost 3 bases, J lost 10 bases, and 5 bases stayed unmatched. This CDR3 spans 14 amino acids. The CDR3 sequence is CASSFSGRAPEQFF. CDR3 nucleotide sequence: TGTGCCAGCAGCTTTAGCGGGAGGGCCCCCGAGCAGTTCTTC.

This clonotype was detected many times. The J gene is TRBJ2-3, the V gene TRBV5-8; the D call may be TRBD1 or TRBD2 (6 bases each). The ends were cut back, 4 bases at V and 4 bases at J, with 16 bases in the middle. Germline lookup yields CDR1 SGHTS and CDR2 YDEGEE. CDR3 length: 15 residues. This CDR3 is CASSEPGAWADTQYF. CDR3 coding DNA: TGTGCCAGCAGCGAACCGGGGGCGTGGGCAGATACGCAGTATTTT. The variable domain in full, with the rest retrieved from reference TRBV5-8 and TRBJ2-3, is EAGVTQSPTHLIKTRGQQATLRCSPISGHTSVYWYQQALGLGLQFLLWYDEGEERNRGNFPPRFSGRQFPNYSSELNVNALELEDSALYLCASSEPGAWADTQYFGPGTRLTVL.

This clonotype has a count of ten or more. The chain's CDR3 is CASSSRGIGGFRSTEAFF. In DNA form, the CDR3 reads TGTGCCAGCAGTTCCCGGGGCATAGGGGGATTTCGTAGCACTGAAGCTTTCTTT. The chain uses TRBV6-1 and TRBJ1-1; D possibly corresponds to TRBD1 (6 bases). The CDR3 has 18 amino acids. Germline V gene lookup returns CDR1 MNHNS and CDR2 SASEGT. The V end lost 5 bases, the J end lost 4 bases, and 26 bases lay between the germline ends.

This clonotype came up many times. V and J are TRBV5-1 and TRBJ2-5; 7 bases match TRBD1. Trimming took 0 bases from V and 2 from J; bases not matched to a gene: 1. The CDR3 runs 14 residues. CDR1 is SGHRS, CDR2 YFSETQ, per germline. This chain's CDR3 is CASSLAGQQETQYF. The CDR3 DNA reads TGCGCCAGCAGCTTGGCGGGACAGCAAGAGACCCAGTACTTC.

At least ten counts were recorded for this clonotype. The chain carries TRBV12-3 or TRBV12-4 and TRBJ1-1; tentatively, D is TRBD1 (5 bases). There are 14 residues in the CDR3. The V end lost 6 bases, the J end lost 5 bases, and 16 bases lay between the germline ends. DNA of the CDR3: TGTGCCAGCAGCCCGACCGGGGGTCGAACTGAAGCTTTCTTT. Amino acid sequence: CASSPTGGRTEAFF.

Many counts were recorded for this clonotype. V is TRBV29-1 and J is TRBJ2-3; D tentatively reads TRBD1 or TRBD2 (6 bases each). Germline V gene lookup returns CDR1 SQVTM and CDR2 ANQGSEA. The CDR3 length is 13 residues. Trimming stripped 6 bases from V and 5 bases from J, with 15 bases between. CDR3 amino acids: CSVSRGRGDTQYF. CDR3 nucleotide sequence: TGCAGCGTGTCTCGGGGGCGGGGAGATACGCAGTATTTT.

The rearrangement uses TRBV6-2 or TRBV6-3 and TRBJ1-1; D remains ambiguous. V lost 4 bases and J lost 1, with 16 bases in between. The CDR3 contains 16 residues. Germline assignment: CDR1 MNHEY and CDR2 SVGEGT. CDR3 nucleotides: TGTGCCAGCAGTTCGGGTCCACGGCACAGGAACACTGAAGCTTTCTTT. Translating gives CASSSGPRHRNTEAFF.

This clonotype was observed many times. In DNA form, the CDR3 reads TGTGCCAGCAGTACCTCACAGGGTAGTACTAATGAAAAACTGTTTTTT. Its protein product is CASSTSQGSTNEKLFF. The gene calls are TRBV12-3 or TRBV12-4 and TRBJ1-4; D possibly corresponds to TRBD1 (6 bases). The CDR3 length is 16 residues. Trimming removed 5 bases from V and 2 bases from J, with 15 bases in between.

In this sample, this clonotype turned up many times. The chain recombines TRBV7-2 with TRBJ1-4; 10 nucleotides align to TRBD1. Germline CDR1 is SGHTA and CDR2 is FQGNSA. This CDR3 is 15 amino acids long. V was pared by 5 bases and J by 5 bases, with 5 bases of the junction left unmatched. This chain's CDR3 is CASSDMGQGNEKLFF. The CDR3 DNA follows: TGTGCCAGCAGCGATATGGGACAGGGGAATGAAAAACTGTTTTTT.

The rearrangement uses TRBV27 and TRBJ1-2; 12 bases line up with TRBD1. Germline assignment: CDR1 MNHEY and CDR2 SMNVEV (reference sequence). The CDR3 is 15 residues long. Germline trimming cut 6 bases from V and 6 bases from J; bases unmatched to any gene: 8. CDR3 amino acids: CASSLGTGGADGYTF. Here the CDR3 DNA reads TGTGCCAGCAGCCTAGGGACAGGGGGCGCGGATGGCTACACCTTC.